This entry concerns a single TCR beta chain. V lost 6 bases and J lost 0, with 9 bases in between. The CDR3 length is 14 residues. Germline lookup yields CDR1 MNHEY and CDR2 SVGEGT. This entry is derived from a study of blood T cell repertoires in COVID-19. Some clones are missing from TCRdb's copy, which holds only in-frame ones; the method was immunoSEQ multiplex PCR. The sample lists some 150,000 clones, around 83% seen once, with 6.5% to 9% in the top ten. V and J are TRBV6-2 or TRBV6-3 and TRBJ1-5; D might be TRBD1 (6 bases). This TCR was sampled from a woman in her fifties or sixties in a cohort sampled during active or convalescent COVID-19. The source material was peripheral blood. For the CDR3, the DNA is TGTGCCAGCAGCTGGACAGCTAGCAATCAGCCCCAGCATTTT. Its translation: CASSWTASNQPQHF.